These 25 T cell receptor beta chains were all obtained from the same sample, sequenced in a study. Treg sorting used a CD4+CD25+CD127-/low gate. In TCRdb, the 5' RACE reads were re-called with MiXCR into one record per CDR3 protein. The sample holds several thousand distinct CDR3 sequences, under 85% seen once. Material for sequencing was Tregs sorted from blood. These receptors were taken from a female donor with breast cancer.

This rearrangement joins TRBV7-9 to TRBJ2-3, with D possibly matching TRBD2 (5 bases). The CDR3 totals 16 residues. The V gene lost 3 bases and the J gene lost 2 bases, with 15 bases spanning the gap. Per germline, CDR1 SEHNR and CDR2 FQNEAQ (reference sequence). CDR3 sequence reads: CASSFGSQTLTDTQYF. The DNA for the CDR3 is TGTGCCAGCAGCTTTGGGAGCCAGACCCTCACAGATACGCAGTATTTT.

The rearrangement uses TRBV27 and TRBJ2-1; 8 positions agree with TRBD2. From germline, CDR1 is MNHEY and CDR2 SMNVEV (reference sequence). This CDR3 has 16 amino acids. The V and J ends lost 2 bases and 0 bases, in that order; junction bases with no gene match: 3. CDR3 loop: CASSLTGGSSYNEQFF. CDR3 DNA: TGTGCCAGCAGTTTAACGGGGGGGAGCTCCTACAATGAGCAGTTCTTC.

Only a few counts were recorded for this clonotype. CDR3 sequence reads: CASSSSSGANVLTF. CDR3 bases: TGTGCCAGCAGCTCCAGCTCTGGGGCCAACGTCCTGACTTTC. J is TRBJ2-6 and V is TRBV7-9, with D hard to call. V lost 4 bases and J lost 0, with 4 bases in between. Looked up from germline, CDR1 is SEHNR and CDR2 is FQNEAQ (reference sequence). CDR3 length: 14 residues.

This clonotype came up once. CDR3 sequence reads: CASSFAGSNSPLHF. The CDR3 coding sequence is TGTGCCAGCAGTTTCGCGGGCTCTAATTCACCCCTCCACTTT. The chain employs TRBV27 and TRBJ1-6; no clear D gene. Germline CDR1 reads MNHEY; CDR2 reads SMNVEV (reference sequence). The CDR3 has 14 residues. V shed 3 bases and J shed 6 bases, with 9 bases lying between them.

DNA of the CDR3: TGTGCCAGCAGCTTATTCGGCAGGACCTACAATGAGCAGTTCTTC. Its protein product is CASSLFGRTYNEQFF. The chain has TRBV11-3 and TRBJ2-1; D call uncertain. V shed 2 bases and J shed 2 bases, with 10 bases lying between them. This CDR3 is 15 amino acids long. Germline CDR1 reads SGHNT; CDR2 reads YENEEA.

The chain recombines TRBV20-1 with TRBJ2-5; 8 nucleotides agree with TRBD2. The CDR3 sequence is 13 residues long. V dropped 7 bases and J dropped 3; count of bases not matched to a gene: 7. Germline CDR1 is DFQATT and CDR2 is SNEGSKA (reference sequence). In DNA form, the CDR3 reads TGCAGTGGCAGATCGGGGGGGAAAGAGACCCAGTACTTC. It yields the protein CSGRSGGKETQYF.

This clonotype was seen a few times. The genes are TRBV6-1 and TRBJ1-2, with D tentatively TRBD1 (6 bases). Germline CDR1 and CDR2: MNHNS and SASEGT. The CDR3 is 13 amino acids. V shed 2 bases and J shed 4 bases, with 8 bases lying between them. The CDR3 here is CASSEPDSYGYTF. The CDR3 region has the DNA TGTGCCAGCAGTGAACCGGACAGCTATGGCTACACCTTC.

The chain recombines TRBV5-1 with TRBJ2-3, with D unclear. Germline assignment: CDR1 SGHRS and CDR2 YFSETQ. Deletions cut 1 base from V and 6 bases from J, with 9 bases between. CDR3 length: 13 amino acids. The CDR3 loop reads CASSLWVGDTQYF. The CDR3 DNA reads as TGCGCCAGCAGCTTGTGGGTTGGGGATACGCAGTATTTT.

About this clonotype: An end of the junction differs from the germline gene, which may be a read error. The chain carries TRBV12-3 or TRBV12-4 and TRBJ2-1; 7 positions match TRBD2. The CDR3 has 13 amino acids. The CDR3 protein is CASILAGNNEQFF. CDR3 nucleotide sequence: TGTGCCAGCATTTTAGCGGGCAACAATGAGCAGTTCTTC.

This chain joins TRBV7-9 and TRBJ2-5; D is possibly TRBD1 or TRBD2 (5 bases each). The CDR3 is made up of 15 amino acids. Trimming left V 5 bases short and J 3 bases short, with 16 bases between. The germline V gene has CDR1 SEHNR and CDR2 FQNEAQ (reference sequence). The CDR3 loop is CASSKSRGTKETQYF. As DNA, the CDR3 is TGTGCCAGCAGCAAAAGCCGTGGGACCAAAGAGACCCAGTACTTC.

CDR3 nucleotide sequence: TGTGCCAGCAGTGAATTTCCCCTCTATGTAGGCTACACCTTC. Its translation is CASSEFPLYVGYTF. The chain carries TRBV6-1 and TRBJ1-2; D unresolved. Germline V lookup: CDR1 MNHNS, CDR2 SASEGT. The CDR3 is 14 amino acids. V shed 2 bases and J shed 8 bases, with 15 bases lying between them.

V is TRBV3-1 and J is TRBJ2-3; possible D gene TRBD2, 5 bases. This CDR3 region has 15 residues. Germline assignment: CDR1 LGHDT and CDR2 YNNKEL (reference sequence). Between the trimmed V and J ends, which lost 4 bases and 2 bases, there was a span of 13 bases. The CDR3 is CASSPPGVLTDTQYF. DNA of the CDR3: TGTGCCAGCAGCCCACCCGGGGTACTCACAGATACGCAGTATTTT.

In regard to this clonotype: A read error is likely, as this CDR3 ends without the conserved phenylalanine or tryptophan. The rearrangement links TRBV7-8 to TRBJ2-7, with D possibly being TRBD2 (5 bases). Trimming stripped 3 bases from V and 2 bases from J, with 8 bases between. Per the germline V gene, CDR1 is SGHVS and CDR2 is FQNEAQ. The CDR3 sequence is 13 residues long. The CDR3 spells CASSLRGTYEQYY. The CDR3 DNA reads TGTGCCAGCAGCTTGAGAGGGACCTACGAGCAGTACTAC.

This clonotype was seen a few times. CDR3 sequence reads: CASSQEGAGNSYEQYF. CDR3 DNA sequence: TGCGCCAGCAGCCAAGAGGGGGCAGGGAACTCCTACGAGCAGTACTTC. J is TRBJ2-7 and V is TRBV4-1, with D possibly TRBD1 on 6 matching bases. This CDR3 is 16 amino acids long. V was trimmed by 0 bases and J by 0 bases, leaving 12 bases between them. CDR1 is MGHRA, CDR2 YSYEKL, per germline.

A note on this clonotype: This CDR3 is missing its conserved last phenylalanine or tryptophan, likely due to a read error. The rearrangement links TRBV7-9 to TRBJ2-1; D is undetermined. Trimming shortened V by 5 bases and J by 6 bases, and 14 bases separated the two germline ends. CDR3 length equals 14 residues. Germline loops: CDR1 SEHNR, CDR2 FQNEAQ (reference sequence). The CDR3 DNA reads as TGTGCCAGCAGCGCCGGGTACCTAAGCAATGAGCAGTTCCTC. This translates into CASSAGYLSNEQFL.

This chain joins TRBV5-1 and TRBJ1-2; 7 bases line up with TRBD1. The CDR3 is made up of 14 amino acids. Losses at the gene ends were 0 bases for V and 4 bases for J; bases not matched to a gene: 3. Germline CDR1 SGHRS, CDR2 YFSETQ. The CDR3 DNA reads TGCGCCAGCAGCTTGGGACAGGGTGTCTATGGCTACACCTTC. Translated: CASSLGQGVYGYTF.

V usage is TRBV20-1 and J usage is TRBJ2-1; 9 nucleotides agree with TRBD2. V lost 6 bases and J lost 4; bases outside the gene matches: 16. This CDR3 spans 17 amino acids. CDR1 and CDR2 from the germline V gene are DFQATT and SNEGSKA (reference sequence). CDR3 DNA sequence: TGCAGTGCCACCGCCGTAGCGGGAGAAAAAGGATACAATGAGCAGTTCTTC. Its protein product is CSATAVAGEKGYNEQFF.

The chain recombines TRBV27 with TRBJ2-7, with TRBD1 as a possible D gene (5 bases). The CDR3 consists of 14 residues. V dropped 4 bases and J dropped 2 bases, with 12 bases sitting between them. Germline V gene data show CDR1 as MNHEY and CDR2 as SMNVEV (reference sequence). This chain's CDR3 is CASSSQDIPYEQYF. As DNA, the CDR3 is TGTGCCAGCAGTTCACAGGACATCCCCTACGAGCAGTACTTC.

The rearrangement joins TRBV5-1 to TRBJ2-1, with TRBD1 matching 9 bases. The CDR3 contains 16 residues. The germline gives CDR1 SGHRS, CDR2 YFSETQ. Trimming took 4 bases from V and 3 from J; bases not matched to a gene: 8. CDR3 protein: CASSPITGGLYNEQFF. As DNA, the CDR3 is TGCGCCAGCAGCCCCATAACAGGGGGCCTCTACAATGAGCAGTTCTTC.

This clonotype occurred a few times. The chain combines TRBV7-6 with TRBJ2-5; a possible D gene is TRBD2 (6 bases). Germline CDR1 reads SGHVS; CDR2 reads FNYEAQ. There are 14 residues in the CDR3. V lost 10 bases, J lost 2 bases, and 17 bases lay in between. Written as DNA, the CDR3 is TGTGCCACCCTTCGCATCGGGGGACAAGAGACCCAGTACTTC. Translating it yields CATLRIGGQETQYF.

The chain carries TRBV20-1 and TRBJ1-2; D gene ambiguous. The CDR3 length is 11 residues. Germline-derived CDR1 and CDR2 are DFQATT and SNEGSKA (reference sequence). The ends were cut back, 0 bases at V and 8 bases at J, with 7 bases in the middle. CDR3 coding DNA: TGCAGTGCTAGAGACTCCCGGGGCTACACCTTC. Protein: CSARDSRGYTF.

The chain carries TRBV4-1 and TRBJ2-2, with TRBD2 identical over 10 bases. The CDR3 loop spans 17 amino acids. Germline CDR1 is MGHRA and CDR2 is YSYEKL. V gave up 2 bases and J gave up 1 base; unmatched junction bases: 4. CDR3 protein: CASSQLLAGLNTGELFF. CDR3 sequence (DNA): TGCGCCAGCAGCCAATTACTAGCGGGACTGAACACCGGGGAGCTGTTTTTT.

In this sample, this clonotype turned up once. The V and J genes are TRBV28 and TRBJ2-2, with D possibly being TRBD1 (7 bases). Germline V CDR1 and CDR2: MDHEN, SYDVKM. The CDR3 sequence is 15 residues long. Between the trimmed V and J ends, which lost 4 bases and 6 bases, there was a span of 15 bases. This CDR3 is CASSSAGGSAGELFF. The CDR3 DNA reads TGTGCCAGCAGTTCCGCAGGGGGGTCGGCCGGGGAGCTGTTTTTT.

This clonotype occurred a few times. In DNA, the CDR3 is TGTGCCAGCAGCCCGCCGGCGGGTTCGGCGTCTTACTATGGCTACACCTTC. It translates to CASSPPAGSASYYGYTF. The gene calls are TRBV5-6 and TRBJ1-2; D not resolved. The V end was cut by 4 bases, the J end by 3 bases, with 22 bases between. The germline V gene encodes CDR1 SGHDT and CDR2 YYEEEE. The CDR3 runs to 17 residues.

The rearrangement joins TRBV5-1 to TRBJ2-1; 11 bases fit TRBD1. The germline gives CDR1 SGHRS, CDR2 YFSETQ. Trimming took 7 bases from V and 7 from J; bases not matched to a gene: 10. The CDR3 is 15 amino acids. CDR3: CASWPDRGPNNEQFF. The CDR3 coding sequence is TGCGCCAGCTGGCCGGACAGGGGGCCTAATAATGAGCAGTTCTTC. Full variable domain (remainder filled in from reference TRBV5-1 and TRBJ2-1): KAGVTQTPRYLIKTRGQQVTLSCSPISGHRSVSWYQQTPGQGLQFLFEYFSETQRNKGNFPGRFSGRQFSNSRSEMNVSTLELGDSALYLCASWPDRGPNNEQFFGPGTRLTVL.